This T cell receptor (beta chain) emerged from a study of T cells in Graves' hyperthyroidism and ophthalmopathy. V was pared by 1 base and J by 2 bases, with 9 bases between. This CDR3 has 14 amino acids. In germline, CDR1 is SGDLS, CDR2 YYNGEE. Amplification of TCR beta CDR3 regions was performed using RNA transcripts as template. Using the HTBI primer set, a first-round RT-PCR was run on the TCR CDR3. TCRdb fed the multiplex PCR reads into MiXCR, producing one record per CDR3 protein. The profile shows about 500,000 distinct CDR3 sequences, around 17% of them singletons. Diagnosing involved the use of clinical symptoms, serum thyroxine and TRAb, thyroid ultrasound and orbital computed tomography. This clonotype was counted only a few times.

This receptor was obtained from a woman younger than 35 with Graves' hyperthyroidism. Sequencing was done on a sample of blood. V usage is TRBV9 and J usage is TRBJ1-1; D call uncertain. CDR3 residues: CASSVSWVNTEAFF. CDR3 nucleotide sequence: TGTGCCAGCAGCGTAAGTTGGGTTAACACTGAAGCTTTCTTT.